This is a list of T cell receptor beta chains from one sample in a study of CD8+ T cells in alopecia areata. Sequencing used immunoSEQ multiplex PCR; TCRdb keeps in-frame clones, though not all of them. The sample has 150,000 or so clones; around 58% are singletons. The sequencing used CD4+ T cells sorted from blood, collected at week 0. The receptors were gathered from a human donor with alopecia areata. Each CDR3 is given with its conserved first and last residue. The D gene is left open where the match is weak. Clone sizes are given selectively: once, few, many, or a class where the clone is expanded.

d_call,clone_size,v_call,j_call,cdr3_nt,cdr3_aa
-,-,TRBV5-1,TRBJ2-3,TGCGCCAGCAGCTCCCCGACAGGCACAGATACGCAGTATTTT,CASSSPTGTDTQYF
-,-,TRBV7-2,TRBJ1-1,TGTGCCAGCAGCTTAGTCGGGGTTGGGATGAACACTGAAGCTTTCTTT,CASSLVGVGMNTEAFF
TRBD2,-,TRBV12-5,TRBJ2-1,TGTGCTAGTGGTCCCCTCCAAGGGAGGGGTGGTTCCTACAATGAGCAGTTCTTC,CASGPLQGRGGSYNEQFF
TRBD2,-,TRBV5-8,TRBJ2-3,TGTGCCAGCAGCCCGGGACTAGGGCTCACAGATACGCAGTATTTT,CASSPGLGLTDTQYF
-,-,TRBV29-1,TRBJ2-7,TGCAGCGTGCGCGGACTGCGCTACGAGCAGTACTTC,CSVRGLRYEQYF
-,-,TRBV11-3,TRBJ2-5,TGTGCCAGCAGCTTTCCCCGATGGCCGGGAAACGAGCAAGAGACCCAGTACTTC,CASSFPRWPGNEQETQYF
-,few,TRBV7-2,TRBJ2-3,TGTGCCAGCAGCTTAGACCATACAGATACGCAGTATTTT,CASSLDHTDTQYF
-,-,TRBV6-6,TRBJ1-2,TGTGCCAGCAGTACCCCCAGGGACGGCTATGGCTACACCTTC,CASSTPRDGYGYTF
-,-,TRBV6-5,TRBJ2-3,TGTGCCAGCAGCCGACCCTCGGGGCTTCGTACGCAGTATTTT,CASSRPSGLRTQYF
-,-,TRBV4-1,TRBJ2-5,TGCGCCAGCAGCCAAGGGAGAACAGAGACCCAGTACTTC,CASSQGRTETQYF
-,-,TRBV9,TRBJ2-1,TGTGCCAGCAGCGTTTCGGGACTCAACAATGAGCAGTTCTTC,CASSVSGLNNEQFF
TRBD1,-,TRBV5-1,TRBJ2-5,TGCGCCAGCAGCTCAGGACAGGGTACCGGAGAGACCCAGTACTTC,CASSSGQGTGETQYF
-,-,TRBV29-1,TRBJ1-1,TGCAGCGTTAGGACAAGCCTTGAAGCTTTCTTT,CSVRTSLEAFF
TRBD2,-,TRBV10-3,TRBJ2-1,TGTGCCATCAGTAGGACTGGGGGACTAGACGTTGAGCAGTTCTTC,CAISRTGGLDVEQFF
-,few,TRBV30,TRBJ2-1,TGTGCCTGGACCCGATCCTGGGGAGCTGAGCAGTTCTTC,CAWTRSWGAEQFF
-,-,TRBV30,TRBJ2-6,TGTGCCTGGGAAACTGGGGCCAACGTCCTGACTTTC,CAWETGANVLTF
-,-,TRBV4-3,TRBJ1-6,TGCGCCAGCAGCCAATCGGGGGGCGGCGATAATTCACCCCTCCACTTT,CASSQSGGGDNSPLHF
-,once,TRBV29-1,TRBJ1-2,TGCAGCGTTGCTACAGGAAACTATGGCTACACCTTC,CSVATGNYGYTF
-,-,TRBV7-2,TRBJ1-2,TGTGCCAGCAGCTTAGTAGGCAGCGGTGCGGACTATGACTACACCTTC,CASSLVGSGADYDYTF
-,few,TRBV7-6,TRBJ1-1,TGTGCCAGCAGCTTAGGGCGGGCAATGAACACTGAAGCTTTCTTT,CASSLGRAMNTEAFF
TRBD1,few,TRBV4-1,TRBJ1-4,TGCGCCAGCAGCCAAGATCCCCTCAGGACAGGGGGCGAAGAAAAACTGTTTTTT,CASSQDPLRTGGEEKLFF
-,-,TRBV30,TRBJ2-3,TGTGCCTGGAGTGTTCAATCAGATACGCAGTATTTT,CAWSVQSDTQYF
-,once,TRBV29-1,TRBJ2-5,TGCAGCGTTGGCCCAAGGTTCAGGGAGACCCAGTACTTC,CSVGPRFRETQYF
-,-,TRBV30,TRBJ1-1,TGTGCCTGGAGTTCACCGGGAGCAAGGAACACTGAAGCTTTCTTT,CAWSSPGARNTEAFF
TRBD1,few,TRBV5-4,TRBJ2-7,TGTGCCAGCAGCGCCCGGGACAGGGGTTCCTACGAGCAGTACTTC,CASSARDRGSYEQYF
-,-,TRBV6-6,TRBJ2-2,TGTGCCAGCTTACCGACGGGGGTATCGGGGGAGCTGTTTTTT,CASLPTGVSGELFF
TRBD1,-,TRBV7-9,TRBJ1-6,TGTGCCAGCACCAGGACAGGGCCTCCTTCACCCCTCCACTTT,CASTRTGPPSPLHF
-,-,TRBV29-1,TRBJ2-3,TGCAGCGCCCCGACCCCTAGCACAGATACGCAGTATTTT,CSAPTPSTDTQYF
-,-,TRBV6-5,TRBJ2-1,TGTGCCAGCAGTGCGGGACACACGACGAACAATGAGCAGTTCTTC,CASSAGHTTNNEQFF
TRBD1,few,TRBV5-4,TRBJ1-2,TGTGCCAGCAGCCCGGCCCAGGGGGCGGACTATGGCTACACCTTC,CASSPAQGADYGYTF
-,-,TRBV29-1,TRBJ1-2,TGCAGCGTGTTGGACAGAGACTATGGCTACACCTTC,CSVLDRDYGYTF
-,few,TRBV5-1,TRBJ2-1,TGCGCCAGCAGCTTGAATAATGAGCAGTTCTTC,CASSLNNEQFF
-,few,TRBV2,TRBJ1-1,TGTGCCAGCAGGCCAGGACAGACATTGAACACTGAAGCTTTCTTT,CASRPGQTLNTEAFF
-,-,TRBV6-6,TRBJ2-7,TGTGCCAGCAGTACTAACTACGAGCAGTACTTC,CASSTNYEQYF
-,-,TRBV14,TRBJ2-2,TGTGCCAGCAGCCAAGATGGGACATTCCGGGAGCTGTTTTTT,CASSQDGTFRELFF
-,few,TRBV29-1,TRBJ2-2,TGCAGCGTTGAAATCGGGACAACGAACACCGGGGAGCTGTTTTTT,CSVEIGTTNTGELFF
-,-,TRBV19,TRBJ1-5,TGTGCCAGTTCATCCGGTCAGCCCCAGCATTTT,CASSSGQPQHF
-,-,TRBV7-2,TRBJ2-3,TGTGCCAGCAAGGGGGGGCAGAAAGATACGCAGTATTTT,CASKGGQKDTQYF
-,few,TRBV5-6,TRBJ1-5,TGTGCCAGCAGCGGCGGAGGATCACGCCCCCAGCATTTT,CASSGGGSRPQHF
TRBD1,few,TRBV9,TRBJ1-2,TGTGCCAGCAGCGCAGGGGGGACGGCCCACTATGGCTACACCTTC,CASSAGGTAHYGYTF
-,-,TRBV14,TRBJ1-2,TGTGCCAGCAGCCGCTTGGGGGGCGCCGACTATGGCTACACCTTC,CASSRLGGADYGYTF
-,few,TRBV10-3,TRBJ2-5,TGTGCCATCAGTGAGTTGTCGGGATTTGACCAAGAGACCCAGTACTTC,CAISELSGFDQETQYF
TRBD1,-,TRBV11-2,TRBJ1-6,TGTGCCAGCAGCCAGAAGGGACAGAGTTATAATTCACCCCTCCACTTT,CASSQKGQSYNSPLHF
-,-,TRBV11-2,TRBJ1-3,TGTGCCAGCAGCTTAGCTTTTGGTGTTGGAAACACCATATATTTT,CASSLAFGVGNTIYF
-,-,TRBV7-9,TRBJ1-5,TGTGCCAGCAGCCAGGGGTCGGGCCGATACAATCAGCCCCAGCATTTT,CASSQGSGRYNQPQHF
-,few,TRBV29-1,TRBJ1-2,TGCAGCGTTGACCGTATCGACTATGGCTACACCTTC,CSVDRIDYGYTF
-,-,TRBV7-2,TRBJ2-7,TGTGCCAGCAGCTCGCAGACTAGGGTGCAGTACTTC,CASSSQTRVQYF
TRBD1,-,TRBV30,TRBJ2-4,TGTGCCTGGCCCGCAAGACCGTGGACAGGGGCTGCCAAAAACATTCAGTACTTC,CAWPARPWTGAAKNIQYF
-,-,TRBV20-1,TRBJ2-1,TGCAGTGCTAGAGGACTAGATGAGCAGTTCTTC,CSARGLDEQFF
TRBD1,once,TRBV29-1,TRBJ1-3,TGCAGCGGGCGGATGACAGGGGTCTCTGGAAACACCATATATTTT,CSGRMTGVSGNTIYF
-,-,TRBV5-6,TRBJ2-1,TGTGCCAGCAGCCCATTAGGGGGGAGCTCCTACAATGAGCAGTTCTTC,CASSPLGGSSYNEQFF
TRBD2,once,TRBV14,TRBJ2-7,TGTGCCAGCAGCCGCCCTGGGACTAGCGCAGGCGAGCAGTACTTC,CASSRPGTSAGEQYF
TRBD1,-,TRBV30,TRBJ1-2,TGTGCCTGGAGCGAGGGGACAGGGGGCTACTATGGCTACACCTTC,CAWSEGTGGYYGYTF